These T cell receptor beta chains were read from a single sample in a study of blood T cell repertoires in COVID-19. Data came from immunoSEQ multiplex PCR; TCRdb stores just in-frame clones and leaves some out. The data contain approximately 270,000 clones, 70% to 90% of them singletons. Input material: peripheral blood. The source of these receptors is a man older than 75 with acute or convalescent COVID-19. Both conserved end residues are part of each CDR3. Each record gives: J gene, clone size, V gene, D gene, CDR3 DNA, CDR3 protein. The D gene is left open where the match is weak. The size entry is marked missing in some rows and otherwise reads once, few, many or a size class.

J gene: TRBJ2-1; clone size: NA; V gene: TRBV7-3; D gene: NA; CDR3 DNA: TGTGCCAGCAGCTTAGAAGGAGAATACAATGAGCAGTTCTTC; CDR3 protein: CASSLEGEYNEQFF
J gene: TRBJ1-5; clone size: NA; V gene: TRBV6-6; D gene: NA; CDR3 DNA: TGTGCCAGCGTACAGGGTAGGCGCAATCAGCCCCAGCATTTT; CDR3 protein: CASVQGRRNQPQHF
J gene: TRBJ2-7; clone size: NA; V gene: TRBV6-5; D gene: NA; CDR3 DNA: TGTGCCAGCGCCCAAGGGGGCTACGAGCAGTACTTC; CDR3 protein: CASAQGGYEQYF
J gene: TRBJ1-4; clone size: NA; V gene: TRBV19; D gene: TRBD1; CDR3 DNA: TGTGCCACATCCGGGACAGGGGAAGAAAAACTGTTTTTT; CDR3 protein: CATSGTGEEKLFF
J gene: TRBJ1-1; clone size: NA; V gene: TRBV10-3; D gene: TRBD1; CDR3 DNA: TGTGCCATCAGTGATCGTCCGGACAGGGTACCCAACACTGAAGCTTTCTTT; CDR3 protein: CAISDRPDRVPNTEAFF
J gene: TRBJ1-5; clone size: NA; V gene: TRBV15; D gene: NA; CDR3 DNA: TGTGCCACCGGACAAATATATAGCAATCAGCCCCAGCATTTT; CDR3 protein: CATGQIYSNQPQHF
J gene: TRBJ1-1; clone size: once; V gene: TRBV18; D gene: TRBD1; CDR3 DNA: TGTGCCAGCTCACAAACAGGGGACACTGAAGCTTTCTTT; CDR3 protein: CASSQTGDTEAFF
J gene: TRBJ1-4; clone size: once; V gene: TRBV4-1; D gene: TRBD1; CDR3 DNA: TGCGCCAGCAGTCTGTACGGGACAGCCGAAAAACTGTTTTTT; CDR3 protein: CASSLYGTAEKLFF
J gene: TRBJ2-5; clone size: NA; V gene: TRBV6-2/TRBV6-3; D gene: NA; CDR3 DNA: TGTGCCAGCAGTTATTCAGGGTTCGGCCAGTACTTC; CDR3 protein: CASSYSGFGQYF
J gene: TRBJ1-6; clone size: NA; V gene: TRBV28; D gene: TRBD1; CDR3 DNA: TGTGCCAGCAGTCCGGCGACAGGGGGATATAATTCACCCCTCCACTTT; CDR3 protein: CASSPATGGYNSPLHF
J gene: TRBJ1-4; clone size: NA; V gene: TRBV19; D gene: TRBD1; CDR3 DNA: TGTGCCAGTACGGACAGGGCTACCCTGCGTGGTGAAAAACTGTTTTTT; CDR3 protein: CASTDRATLRGEKLFF
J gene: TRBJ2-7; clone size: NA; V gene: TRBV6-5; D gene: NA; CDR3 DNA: TGTGCCAGCCCCGGAGAGCGGGTTCCCTACGAGCAGTACTTC; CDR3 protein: CASPGERVPYEQYF
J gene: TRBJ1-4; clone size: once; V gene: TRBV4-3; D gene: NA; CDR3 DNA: TGCGCCAGCAGCCAAGACGAGGGAACCGCTAATGAAAAACTGTTTTTT; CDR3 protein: CASSQDEGTANEKLFF
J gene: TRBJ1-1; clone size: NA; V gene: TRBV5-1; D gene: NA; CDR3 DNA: TGCGCCAGCAGCCCCAGGGAGGCGGACACTGAAGCTTTCTTT; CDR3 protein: CASSPREADTEAFF
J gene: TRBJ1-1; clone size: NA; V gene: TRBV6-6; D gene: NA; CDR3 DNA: TGTGCCAGCAATGCGGGACTTGAGGCTTTCTTT; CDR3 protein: CASNAGLEAFF
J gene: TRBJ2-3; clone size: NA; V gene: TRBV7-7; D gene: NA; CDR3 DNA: TGTGCTAGCAGCTTAGGGGGAGGGCTCACAGATACGCAGTATTTT; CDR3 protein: CASSLGGGLTDTQYF
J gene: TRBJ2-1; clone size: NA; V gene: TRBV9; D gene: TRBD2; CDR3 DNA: TGTGCCAGCAGCACGGGACTAGCGGAGGTCTACAATGAGCAGTTCTTC; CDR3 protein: CASSTGLAEVYNEQFF
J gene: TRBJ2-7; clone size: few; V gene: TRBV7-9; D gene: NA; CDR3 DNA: TGTGCCAGCAGGTATACTAGCTCCTACGAGCAGTACTTC; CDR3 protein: CASRYTSSYEQYF
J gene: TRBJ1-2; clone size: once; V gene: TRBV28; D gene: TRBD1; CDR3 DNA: TGTGCCAGCAGGTCCGAAAAATCCGGGACAGGGGTCGGCTACACCTTC; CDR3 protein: CASRSEKSGTGVGYTF
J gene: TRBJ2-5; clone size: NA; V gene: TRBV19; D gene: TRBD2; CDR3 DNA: TGTGCCAGTAGTCCCAGGACTAGCGGGAGCCGGGAGACCCAGTACTTC; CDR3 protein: CASSPRTSGSRETQYF
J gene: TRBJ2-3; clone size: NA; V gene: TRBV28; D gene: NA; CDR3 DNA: TGTGCCAGCAGTTTAGGGCAGTTTAGCACAGATACGCAGTATTTT; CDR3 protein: CASSLGQFSTDTQYF
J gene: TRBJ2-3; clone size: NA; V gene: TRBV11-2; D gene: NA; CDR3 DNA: TGTGCCAGCAGCTTATGGGCTGATACGCAGTATTTT; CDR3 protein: CASSLWADTQYF
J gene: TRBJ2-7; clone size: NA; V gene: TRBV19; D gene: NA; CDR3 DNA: TGTGCCAGTTGGGACTTTAGCGGCGAGCAGTACTTC; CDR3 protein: CASWDFSGEQYF
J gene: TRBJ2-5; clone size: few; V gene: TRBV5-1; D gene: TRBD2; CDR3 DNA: TGCGCCAGCAGCTTGGGCGGGGGAGAGACCCAGTACTTC; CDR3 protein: CASSLGGGETQYF
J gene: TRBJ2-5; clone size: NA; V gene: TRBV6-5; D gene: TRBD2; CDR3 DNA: TGTGCCAGCAGGGGACTAGCGGGGGTGGAGACCCAGTACTTC; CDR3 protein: CASRGLAGVETQYF
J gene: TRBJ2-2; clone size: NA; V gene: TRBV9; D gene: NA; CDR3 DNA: TGTGCCAGCAGCGGGCCGATGAACACCGGGGAGCTGTTTTTT; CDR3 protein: CASSGPMNTGELFF
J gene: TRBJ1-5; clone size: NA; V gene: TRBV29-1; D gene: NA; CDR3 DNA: TGCAGCGTTCTCTTTTGGGCAGACAGCCCCCCCGCTCAGCCCCAGCATTTT; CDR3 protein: CSVLFWADSPPAQPQHF
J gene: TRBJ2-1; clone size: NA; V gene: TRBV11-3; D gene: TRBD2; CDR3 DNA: TGTGCCAGCAGCTCGCCTGGCGGGAGGGCCAATGAGCAGTTCTTC; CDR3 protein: CASSSPGGRANEQFF
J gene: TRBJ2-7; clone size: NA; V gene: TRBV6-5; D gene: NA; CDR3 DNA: TGTGCCAGCAGCAAACAGGGCTGGCCATACGAGCAGTACTTC; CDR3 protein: CASSKQGWPYEQYF
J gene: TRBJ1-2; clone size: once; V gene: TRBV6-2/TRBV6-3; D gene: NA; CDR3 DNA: TGTGCCAGCAGTTATTTCGGGGAGTCCAATGGCTACACCTTC; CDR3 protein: CASSYFGESNGYTF
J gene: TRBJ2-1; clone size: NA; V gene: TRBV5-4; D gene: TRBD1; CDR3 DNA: TGTGCCAGCAGCTCCGGTGCGGACAGGGTCTACAATGAGCAGTTCTTC; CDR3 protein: CASSSGADRVYNEQFF
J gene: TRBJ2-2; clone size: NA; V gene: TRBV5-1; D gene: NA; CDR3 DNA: TGCGCCAGCAGCCAGGGGCAGACCGGGGAGCTGTTTTTT; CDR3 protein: CASSQGQTGELFF
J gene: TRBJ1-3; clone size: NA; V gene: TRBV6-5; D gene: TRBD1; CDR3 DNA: TGTGCCAGCAGTTACTCAGGACAGGGCCTGGACGACACCATATATTTT; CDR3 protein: CASSYSGQGLDDTIYF
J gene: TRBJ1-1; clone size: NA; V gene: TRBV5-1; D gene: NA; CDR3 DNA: TGCGCCAGCAAGCGGGATCTGTGGACAGTCGTGAACACTGAAGCTTTCTTT; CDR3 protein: CASKRDLWTVVNTEAFF
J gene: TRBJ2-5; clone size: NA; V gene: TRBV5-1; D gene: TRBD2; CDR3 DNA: TGCGCCAGCAGCTTGTCAGGACTAGCGGGTTTGGAGACCCAGTACTTC; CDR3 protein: CASSLSGLAGLETQYF
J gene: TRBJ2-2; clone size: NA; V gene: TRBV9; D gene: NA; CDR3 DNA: TGTGCCAGCAGCGTATTCGGGGCCGGGGAGCTGTTTTTT; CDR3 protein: CASSVFGAGELFF
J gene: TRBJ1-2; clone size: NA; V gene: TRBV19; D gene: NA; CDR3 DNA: TGTGCCAGTAGGCCCCGAGCCCGCGATGGCTACACCTTC; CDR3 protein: CASRPRARDGYTF
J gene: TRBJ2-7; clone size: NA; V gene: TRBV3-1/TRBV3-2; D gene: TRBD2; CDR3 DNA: TGTGCCAGCAGCTTTAGCGGGGGACAGTACGAGCAGTACTTC; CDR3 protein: CASSFSGGQYEQYF
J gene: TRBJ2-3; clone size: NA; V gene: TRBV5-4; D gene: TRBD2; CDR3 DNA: TGTGCCAGCAGCCCAGGACTAGCGGGAGCGGATACGCAGTATTTT; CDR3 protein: CASSPGLAGADTQYF
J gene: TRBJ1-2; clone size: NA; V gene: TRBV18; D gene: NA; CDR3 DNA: TGTGCCAGCTCGACTGGATTTTATGGCTACACCTTC; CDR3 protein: CASSTGFYGYTF
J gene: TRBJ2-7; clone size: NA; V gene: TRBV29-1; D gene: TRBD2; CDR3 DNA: TGCAGCGTAGCCGGGACTAGCGGGAACTACGAGCAGTACTTC; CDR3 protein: CSVAGTSGNYEQYF
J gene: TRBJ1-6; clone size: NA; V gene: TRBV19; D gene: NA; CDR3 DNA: TGTGCCAGTAACAGGGCCTTGGGCTCACCCCTCCACTTT; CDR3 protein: CASNRALGSPLHF
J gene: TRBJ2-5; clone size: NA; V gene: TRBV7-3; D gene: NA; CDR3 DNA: TGTGCCAGCAGCTTAGACAACCAAGAGACCCAGTACTTC; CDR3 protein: CASSLDNQETQYF
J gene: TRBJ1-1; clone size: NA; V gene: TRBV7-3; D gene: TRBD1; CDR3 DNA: TGTGCCAGCCAACCGGACAGGCGGGCCACTGAAGCTTTCTTT; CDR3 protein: CASQPDRRATEAFF
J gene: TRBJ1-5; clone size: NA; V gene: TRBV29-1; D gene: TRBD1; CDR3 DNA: TGCAGCGTCAACTACGGGACAGTCGAAAATCAGCCCCAGCATTTT; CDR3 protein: CSVNYGTVENQPQHF
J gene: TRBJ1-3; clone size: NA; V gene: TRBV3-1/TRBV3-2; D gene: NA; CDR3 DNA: TGTGCCAGCAGCCAAGTAGCCTCGGGGGGGCTCGGAAACACCATATATTTT; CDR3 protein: CASSQVASGGLGNTIYF
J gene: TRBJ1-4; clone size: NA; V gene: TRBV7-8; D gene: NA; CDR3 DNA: TGTGCCAGCACCACGAGATGGGGCTATGAAAAACTGTTTTTT; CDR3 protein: CASTTRWGYEKLFF
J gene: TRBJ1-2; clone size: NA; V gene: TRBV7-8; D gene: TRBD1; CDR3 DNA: TGTGCCAGCAGCTTTGGTGTCGTAACAGGGGCCTATGGCTACACCTTC; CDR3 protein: CASSFGVVTGAYGYTF
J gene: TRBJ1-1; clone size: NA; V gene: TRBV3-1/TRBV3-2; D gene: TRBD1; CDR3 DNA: TGTGCCAGCAGCCACAAGGACAGGGACACTGAAGCTTTCTTT; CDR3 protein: CASSHKDRDTEAFF
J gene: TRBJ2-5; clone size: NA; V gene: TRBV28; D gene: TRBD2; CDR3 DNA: TGTGCCAGCAGTAACCCCGCGGGAGTCTTTCCAGAGACCCAGTACTTC; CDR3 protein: CASSNPAGVFPETQYF
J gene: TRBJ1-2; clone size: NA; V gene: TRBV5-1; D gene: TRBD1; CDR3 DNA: TGCGCCAGCAGCTTGTTACAGGGGGACGGTTATGGCTACACCTTC; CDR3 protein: CASSLLQGDGYGYTF
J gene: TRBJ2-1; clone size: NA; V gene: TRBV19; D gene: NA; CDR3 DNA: TGTGCCAGTAGTAGCCGACTAGGGAGCTCCTACAATGAGCAGTTCTTC; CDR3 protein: CASSSRLGSSYNEQFF
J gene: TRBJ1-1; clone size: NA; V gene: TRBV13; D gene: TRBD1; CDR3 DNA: TGTGCCAGCAGCCCGAAGGACAGGGTATCCACTGAAGCTTTCTTT; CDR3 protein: CASSPKDRVSTEAFF
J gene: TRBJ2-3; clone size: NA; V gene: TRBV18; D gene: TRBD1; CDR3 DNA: TGTGCCAGCTCTTCGGGACAGGGGGCGATAGATACGCAGTATTTT; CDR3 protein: CASSSGQGAIDTQYF
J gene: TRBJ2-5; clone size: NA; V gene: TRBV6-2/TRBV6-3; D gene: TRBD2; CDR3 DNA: TGTGCCAGCAGTTACAACCTAGCGGGGGGGCGAGAGACCCAGTACTTC; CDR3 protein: CASSYNLAGGRETQYF
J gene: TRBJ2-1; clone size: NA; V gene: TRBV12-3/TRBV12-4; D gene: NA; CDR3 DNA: TGTGCCAGCAGTGAACTAGACGAGCAGTTCTTC; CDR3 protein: CASSELDEQFF
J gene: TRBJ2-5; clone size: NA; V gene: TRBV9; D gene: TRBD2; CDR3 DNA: TGTGCCAGCAGCGTAGCTCGGGGGGTTCAAGAGACCCAGTACTTC; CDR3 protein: CASSVARGVQETQYF
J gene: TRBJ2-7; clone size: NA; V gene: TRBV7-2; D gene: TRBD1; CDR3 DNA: TGTGCCAGCAGCATGACAGGGTACGAGCAGTACTTC; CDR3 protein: CASSMTGYEQYF
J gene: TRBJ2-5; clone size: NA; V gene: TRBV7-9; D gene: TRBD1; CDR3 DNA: TGTGCCAGCAGCTTAGTAGGGACAGGGAACGTGGAGACCCAGTACTTC; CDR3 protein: CASSLVGTGNVETQYF
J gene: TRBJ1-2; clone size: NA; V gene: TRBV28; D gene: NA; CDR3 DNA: TGTGCCAGCAGTAAACCCTTCAGGGGAGCTAACTATGGCTACACCTTC; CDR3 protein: CASSKPFRGANYGYTF